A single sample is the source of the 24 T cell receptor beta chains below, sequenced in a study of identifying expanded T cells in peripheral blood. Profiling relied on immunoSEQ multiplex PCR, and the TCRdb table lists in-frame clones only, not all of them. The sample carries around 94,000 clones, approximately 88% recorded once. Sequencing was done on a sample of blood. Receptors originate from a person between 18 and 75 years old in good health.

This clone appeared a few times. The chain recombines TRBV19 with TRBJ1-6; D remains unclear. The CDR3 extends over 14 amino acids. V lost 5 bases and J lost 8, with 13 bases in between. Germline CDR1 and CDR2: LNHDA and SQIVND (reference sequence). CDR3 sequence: CASSLREKDSPLHF. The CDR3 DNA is TGTGCCAGTAGTTTACGGGAGAAGGATTCACCCCTCCACTTT. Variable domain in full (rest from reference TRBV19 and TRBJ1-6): DGGITQSPKYLFRKEGQNVTLSCEQNLNHDAMYWYRQDPGQGLRLIYYSQIVNDFQKGDIAEGYSVSREKKESFPLTVTSAQKNPTAFYLCASSLREKDSPLHFGNGTRLTVT.

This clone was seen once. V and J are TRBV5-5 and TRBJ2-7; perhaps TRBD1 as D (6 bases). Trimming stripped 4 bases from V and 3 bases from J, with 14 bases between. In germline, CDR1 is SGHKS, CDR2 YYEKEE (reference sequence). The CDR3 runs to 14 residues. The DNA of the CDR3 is TGTGCCAGCAGCCGCAACCAGGGGAACTACGAGCAGTACTTC. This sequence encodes CASSRNQGNYEQYF.

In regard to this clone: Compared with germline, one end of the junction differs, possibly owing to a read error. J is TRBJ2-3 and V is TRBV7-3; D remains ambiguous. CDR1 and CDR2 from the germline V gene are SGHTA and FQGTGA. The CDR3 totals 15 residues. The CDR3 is CASSITITSTDTQYF. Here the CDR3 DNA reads TGTGCCAGCAGCATAACTATCACTAGCACAGATACGCAGTATTTT.

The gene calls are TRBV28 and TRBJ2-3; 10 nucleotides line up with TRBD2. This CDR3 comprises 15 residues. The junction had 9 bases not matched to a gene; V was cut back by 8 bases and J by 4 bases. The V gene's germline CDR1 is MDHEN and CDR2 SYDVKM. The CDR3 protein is CASGPSGSSADTQYF. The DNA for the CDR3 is TGTGCCAGCGGTCCTAGCGGGAGCTCCGCAGATACGCAGTATTTT.

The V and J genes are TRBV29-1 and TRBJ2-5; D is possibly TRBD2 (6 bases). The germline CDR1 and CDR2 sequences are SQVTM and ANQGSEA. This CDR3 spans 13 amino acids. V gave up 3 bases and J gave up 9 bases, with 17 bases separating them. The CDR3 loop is CSVEVGDLAAQYF. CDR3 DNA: TGCAGCGTTGAGGTGGGGGACTTGGCGGCCCAGTACTTC.

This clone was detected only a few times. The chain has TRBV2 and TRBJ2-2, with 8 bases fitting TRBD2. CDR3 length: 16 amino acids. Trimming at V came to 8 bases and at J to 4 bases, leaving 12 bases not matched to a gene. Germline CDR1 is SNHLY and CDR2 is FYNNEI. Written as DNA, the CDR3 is TGTGCCAGCCCCCGGGCGGGGGGCTCGGGCACCGGGGAGCTGTTTTTT. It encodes CASPRAGGSGTGELFF.

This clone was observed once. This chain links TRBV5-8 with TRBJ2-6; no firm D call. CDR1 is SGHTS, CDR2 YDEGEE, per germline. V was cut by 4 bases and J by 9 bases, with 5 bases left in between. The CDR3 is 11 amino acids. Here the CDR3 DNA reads TGTGCCAGCAGCGGCCTCAACGTCCTGACTTTC. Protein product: CASSGLNVLTF.

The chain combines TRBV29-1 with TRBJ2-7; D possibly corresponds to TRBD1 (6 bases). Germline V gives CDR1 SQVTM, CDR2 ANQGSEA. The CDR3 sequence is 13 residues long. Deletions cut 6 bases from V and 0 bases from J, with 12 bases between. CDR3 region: CSVSRDNSYEQYF. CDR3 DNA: TGCAGCGTCAGCCGGGACAACTCCTACGAGCAGTACTTC.

The CDR3 DNA sequence: TGTGCTAGTGGTTTGGTACAAGGTGGCACCGGGGAGCTGTTTTTT. Its protein product is CASGLVQGGTGELFF. The chain uses TRBV12-5 and TRBJ2-2, with D uncertain. CDR1 is LGHNT, CDR2 FRNRAP, per germline. There are 15 residues in the CDR3. The V and J ends lost 0 bases and 4 bases respectively, with 9 bases between them.

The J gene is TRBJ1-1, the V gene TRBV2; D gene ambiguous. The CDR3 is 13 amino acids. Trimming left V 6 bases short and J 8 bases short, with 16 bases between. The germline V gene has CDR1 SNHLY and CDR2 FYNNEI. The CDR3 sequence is CASRWDFGGEAFF. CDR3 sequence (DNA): TGTGCCAGCAGATGGGATTTTGGTGGGGAAGCTTTCTTT.

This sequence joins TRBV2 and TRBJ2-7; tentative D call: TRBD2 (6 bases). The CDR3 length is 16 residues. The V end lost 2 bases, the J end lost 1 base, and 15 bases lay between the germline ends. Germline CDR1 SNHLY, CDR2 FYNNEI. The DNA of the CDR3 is TGTGCCAGCAGTGAATCCAGGACTACCACTTCCTACGAGCAGTACTTC. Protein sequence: CASSESRTTTSYEQYF.

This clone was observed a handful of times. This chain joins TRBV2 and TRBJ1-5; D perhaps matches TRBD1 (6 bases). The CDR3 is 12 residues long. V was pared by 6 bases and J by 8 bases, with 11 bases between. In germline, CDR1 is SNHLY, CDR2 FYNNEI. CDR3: CASRQGLEPQHF. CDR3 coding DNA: TGTGCCAGCAGACAGGGATTGGAGCCCCAGCATTTT.

The CDR3 coding sequence is TGTGCCAGCAGTTTGGAACTAGCGGGGATCACCGGGGAGCTGTTTTTT. It specifies CASSLELAGITGELFF. The chain is built from TRBV6-5 and TRBJ2-2; 10 bases align to TRBD2. The CDR3 loop spans 16 amino acids. V shed 4 bases, J shed 4 bases, and the junction held 6 bases outside the gene matches. CDR1 MNHEY and CDR2 SVGAGI come from the germline V gene.

The CDR3 DNA reads TGTGCCAGCTCACCGGGGCAGGGAGGAAACACCATATATTTT. This translates into CASSPGQGGNTIYF. The J gene is TRBJ1-3, the V gene TRBV18, with a tentative D call TRBD1 (5 bases). Between the trimmed V and J ends, which lost 3 bases and 4 bases, there was a span of 10 bases. This CDR3 region has 14 residues. From germline, CDR1 is KGHSH and CDR2 LQKENI.

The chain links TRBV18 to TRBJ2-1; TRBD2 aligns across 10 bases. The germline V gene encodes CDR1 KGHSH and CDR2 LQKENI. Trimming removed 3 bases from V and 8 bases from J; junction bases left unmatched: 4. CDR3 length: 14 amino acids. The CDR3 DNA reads TGTGCCAGCTCACCCACTAGCGGGGATCATGAGCAGTTCTTC. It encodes CASSPTSGDHEQFF. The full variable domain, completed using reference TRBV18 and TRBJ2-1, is NAGVMQNPRHLVRRRGQEARLRCSPMKGHSHVYWYRQLPEEGLKFMVYLQKENIIDESGMPKERFSAEFPKEGPSILRIQQVVRGDSAAYFCASSPTSGDHEQFFGPGTRLTVL.

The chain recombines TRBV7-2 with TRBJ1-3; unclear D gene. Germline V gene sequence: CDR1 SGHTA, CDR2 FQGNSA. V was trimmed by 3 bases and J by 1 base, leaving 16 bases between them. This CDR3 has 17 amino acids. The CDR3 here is CASSLSITPTSGNTIYF. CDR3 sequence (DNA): TGTGCCAGCAGCTTGTCGATTACCCCGACGTCTGGAAACACCATATATTTT.

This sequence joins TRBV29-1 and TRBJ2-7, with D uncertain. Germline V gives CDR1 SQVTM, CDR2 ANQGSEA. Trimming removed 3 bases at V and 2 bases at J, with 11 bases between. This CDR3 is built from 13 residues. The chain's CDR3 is CSVEADFTYEQYF. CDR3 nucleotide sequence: TGCAGCGTTGAGGCAGACTTTACCTACGAGCAGTACTTC.

Here the CDR3 DNA reads TGTGCCAGCAGCTCCACAACTCGGGGGCTCGCCGGGGAGCTGTTTTTT. It translates to CASSSTTRGLAGELFF. The chain uses TRBV5-6 and TRBJ2-2; possibly TRBD1 or TRBD2 for D (6 bases each). Germline V CDR1 and CDR2: SGHDT, YYEEEE. V dropped 3 bases and J dropped 6 bases, with 18 bases sitting between them. CDR3 length: 16 residues.

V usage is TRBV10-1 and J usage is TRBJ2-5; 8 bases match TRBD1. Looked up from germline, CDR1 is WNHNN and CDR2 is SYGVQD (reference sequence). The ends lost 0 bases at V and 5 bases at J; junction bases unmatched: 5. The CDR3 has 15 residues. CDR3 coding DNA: TGCGCCAGCAGTGAGTCGACCAGGGGGCTGGAGACCCAGTACTTC. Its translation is CASSESTRGLETQYF.

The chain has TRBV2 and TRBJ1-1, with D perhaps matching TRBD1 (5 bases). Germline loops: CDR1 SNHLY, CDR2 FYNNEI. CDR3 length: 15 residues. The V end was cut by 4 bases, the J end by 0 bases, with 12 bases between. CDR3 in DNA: TGTGCCAGCAGTGCCGGGGGGGGTATGAACACTGAAGCTTTCTTT. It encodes CASSAGGGMNTEAFF.

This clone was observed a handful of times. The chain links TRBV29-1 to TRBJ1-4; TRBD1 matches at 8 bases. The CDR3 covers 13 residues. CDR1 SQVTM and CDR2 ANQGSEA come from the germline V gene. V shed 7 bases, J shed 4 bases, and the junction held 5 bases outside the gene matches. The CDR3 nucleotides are TGCAGCGCCCAGGGGGCTGATAATGAAAAACTGTTTTTT. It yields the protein CSAQGADNEKLFF.

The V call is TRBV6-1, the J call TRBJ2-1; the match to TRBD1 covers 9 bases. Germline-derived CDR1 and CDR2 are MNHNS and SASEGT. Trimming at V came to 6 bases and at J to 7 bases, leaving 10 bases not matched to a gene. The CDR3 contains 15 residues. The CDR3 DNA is TGTGCCAGCAGGGATAACAGGGGGCGCAGGAATGAGCAGTTCTTC. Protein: CASRDNRGRRNEQFF.

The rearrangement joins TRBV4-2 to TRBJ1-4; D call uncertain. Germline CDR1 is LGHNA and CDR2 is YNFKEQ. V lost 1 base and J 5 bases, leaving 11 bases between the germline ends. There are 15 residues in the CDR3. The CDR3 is CASSQVKPENEKLFF. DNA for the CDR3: TGTGCCAGCAGCCAAGTCAAGCCGGAAAATGAAAAACTGTTTTTT.

The CDR3 loop is CASSLERNTEAFF. CDR3 DNA: TGTGCCAGCAGCTTAGAACGGAACACTGAAGCTTTCTTT. The V call is TRBV7-6, the J call TRBJ1-1; no clear D. Trimming pared 1 base from V and 1 base from J, leaving 4 bases between. The germline V gene has CDR1 SGHVS and CDR2 FNYEAQ. CDR3 size: 13 residues.